The 14 T cell receptor beta chains below all came from one sample that was sequenced in a study of blood T cell repertoires in COVID-19. Using immunoSEQ multiplex PCR, the repertoire was profiled, and TCRdb retains in-frame clones only, with some absent. The repertoire holds 200,000 to 300,000 clones, 84% seen once, with less than 4.5% in the top ten. Sequencing was carried out using peripheral blood. The receptors here all came from a man aged 45-65 years with acute or convalescent COVID-19.

The rearrangement joins TRBV4-1 to TRBJ2-7; possibly TRBD2 for D (5 bases). V lost 0 bases, J lost 3 bases, and 18 bases lay in between. CDR1 is MGHRA, CDR2 YSYEKL, per germline. This CDR3 spans 17 amino acids. CDR3 region: CASSQDGVAPVLYEQYF. The DNA of the CDR3 is TGCGCCAGCAGCCAAGATGGGGTAGCGCCCGTCCTCTACGAGCAGTACTTC.

This chain joins TRBV27 and TRBJ2-1, with D maybe TRBD1 (5 bases). CDR1 and CDR2 (germline): MNHEY, SMNVEV (reference sequence). This CDR3 region has 14 residues. Trimming stripped 2 bases from V and 8 bases from J, with 13 bases between. CDR3 DNA sequence: TGTGCCAGCAGTTTACAGGGTAATGTCGATGAGCAGTTCTTC. This translates into CASSLQGNVDEQFF.

This CDR3 is CASGGVDKTEAFF. The CDR3 coding sequence is TGTGCCAGTGGGGGCGTTGATAAAACTGAAGCTTTCTTT. V is TRBV19 and J is TRBJ1-1; D possibly corresponds to TRBD1 (6 bases). Trimming stripped 8 bases from V and 5 bases from J, with 15 bases between. This CDR3 spans 13 amino acids. Germline V CDR1 and CDR2: LNHDA, SQIVND (reference sequence).

The chain couples TRBV27 to TRBJ1-1, with D unresolved. This CDR3 contains 11 residues. Germline assignment: CDR1 MNHEY and CDR2 SMNVEV (reference sequence). Trimming removed 7 bases from V and 8 bases from J, with 11 bases in between. Here the CDR3 reads CASIWQAEAFF. The CDR3 DNA reads TGTGCCAGCATCTGGCAGGCCGAAGCTTTCTTT.

The genes are TRBV9 and TRBJ1-2; 8 positions agree with TRBD1. Trimming cost V 5 bases and J 3 bases; bases outside gene matches: 3. The V gene's germline CDR1 is SGDLS and CDR2 YYNGEE. The length of the CDR3 is 13 residues. CDR3 loop: CASRGQGYYGYTF. For the CDR3, the DNA is TGTGCCAGCAGAGGACAGGGTTACTATGGCTACACCTTC.

The V call is TRBV7-8, the J call TRBJ1-3, with D unresolved. This CDR3 is 14 amino acids long. Germline CDR1 and CDR2: SGHVS and FQNEAQ. V was pared by 7 bases and J by 2 bases, with 12 bases between. CDR3 protein: CASTIGGTGNTIYF. The CDR3 bases are TGTGCCAGCACCATCGGAGGAACTGGAAACACCATATATTTT.

The gene calls are TRBV4-2 and TRBJ1-3; D gene ambiguous. Germline values: CDR1 LGHNA, CDR2 YNFKEQ. V gave up 6 bases and J gave up 0 bases, with 12 bases separating them. The CDR3 extends over 15 amino acids. The CDR3 bases are TGTGCCAGCAGAGCCCTCCACGGCTCTGGAAACACCATATATTTT. Translated: CASRALHGSGNTIYF.

The DNA for the CDR3 is TGTGCCAGTAGTGTGCTAGCGGGGGGTTACGAGCAGTACTTC. Protein: CASSVLAGGYEQYF. The gene calls are TRBV19 and TRBJ2-7; 11 positions agree with TRBD2. The CDR3 extends over 14 amino acids. V was pared by 5 bases and J by 4 bases, with 4 bases of the junction left unmatched. Germline-derived CDR1 and CDR2 are LNHDA and SQIVND (reference sequence).

On this clone itself: This same CDR3 is encoded by further DNA sequences in the sample. The chain uses TRBV19 and TRBJ2-3, with 8 bases matching TRBD2. V dropped 1 base and J dropped 4; count of bases not matched to a gene: 1. There are 14 residues in the CDR3. Germline CDR1 is LNHDA and CDR2 is SQIVND (reference sequence). The CDR3 DNA follows: TGTGCCAGTAGTATAGCCGGGGGGGCAGATACGCAGTATTTT. Protein: CASSIAGGADTQYF.

The gene calls are TRBV2 and TRBJ1-2; no clear D gene. The germline V gene has CDR1 SNHLY and CDR2 FYNNEI. The CDR3 covers 10 residues. Between the trimmed V and J ends, which lost 7 bases and 5 bases, there was a span of 5 bases. CDR3 nucleotide sequence: TGTGCCAGCACGACTTATGGCTACACCTTC. Translating gives CASTTYGYTF.

The chain couples TRBV2 to TRBJ2-2; tentative D call: TRBD2 (7 bases). There are 14 residues in the CDR3. Germline V gene lookup returns CDR1 SNHLY and CDR2 FYNNEI. V lost 11 bases and J 6 bases, leaving 19 bases between the germline ends. Written as DNA, the CDR3 is TGTGCCGGGGGGGCCGAGCGGGCCTCCGGGGAGCTGTTTTTT. This codes for CAGGAERASGELFF.

This chain joins TRBV6-5 and TRBJ1-2; no clear D gene. Trimming removed 2 bases from V and 3 bases from J, with 16 bases in between. This CDR3 spans 16 amino acids. Germline V CDR1 and CDR2: MNHEY, SVGAGI. The DNA of the CDR3 is TGTGCCAGCAGTTACGCCAGCAGGTTGCGTGACTATGGCTACACCTTC. Its protein product is CASSYASRLRDYGYTF.

V usage is TRBV5-4 and J usage is TRBJ2-1; 8 nucleotides match TRBD2. Germline V CDR1 and CDR2: SGHNT, YYREEE (reference sequence). This CDR3 spans 17 amino acids. The V segment lost 2 bases and the J segment 5 bases; nucleotides outside the gene matches: 12. The chain's CDR3 is CASSLGGLLAANNEQFF. The CDR3 nucleotides read TGTGCCAGCAGCTTAGGAGGTTTACTAGCGGCAAACAATGAGCAGTTCTTC.

By sample fraction, this clone is medium-sized. The V gene is TRBV7-9, the J gene TRBJ1-1; 8 bases agree with TRBD1. The CDR3 length is 14 residues. Trimming removed 1 base from V and 4 bases from J; junction bases left unmatched: 2. Germline CDR1 is SEHNR and CDR2 is FQNEAQ (reference sequence). The CDR3 loop reads CASSLVQGGTEAFF. CDR3 in DNA: TGTGCCAGCAGCTTAGTACAGGGGGGCACTGAAGCTTTCTTT.